The present T cell receptor beta chain was sequenced within a study of regulatory T cells in long-lasting Graves disease. As for the study in general: Antithyroid drug use was under 3 months in newly diagnosed Graves' patients.

V dropped 1 base and J dropped 7 bases, with 4 bases sitting between them. Germline CDR1 and CDR2: SGHDN and FVKESK. The CDR3 covers 11 residues. The time point denotes: newly diagnosed GD, antithyroid drugs for less than 3 months. Extracted RNA from PBMCs served as the source of the TCR library. Graves' disease diagnosis relied on American Thyroid Association guidelines. According to the study, TCR beta libraries were built with iRepertoire HTBI primers and CDR3-region Arm-PCR. TCRdb processed the multiplex PCR reads anew with MiXCR; each CDR3 protein has one entry. The data contain more than 350,000 distinct CDR3 sequences, about 15% of them singletons. Turning to this clonotype: This may arise from a read error, as a much more abundant clone is one base away.

The same data also contributed to another study, on T cells in Graves' hyperthyroidism and ophthalmopathy. This second study says: Uncontrolled infection, other autoimmune disease, pregnancy or lactation led to exclusion.

Here the sequenced sample was peripheral blood mononuclear cells (PBMCs), taken at new diagnosis, from a patient treated with antithyroid drugs. This TCR came from a woman aged 30 to 39 with Graves disease. The chain uses TRBV14 and TRBJ1-1, with D unresolved. The CDR3 DNA reads TGTGCCAGCAGCCAAGGAGTTGAAGCTTTCTTT. Encoded protein: CASSQGVEAFF.